Listed here are 13 T cell receptor beta chains from one sample, sequenced in a study of patients and donors after allogeneic stem cell transplantation. From the RT-PCR reads, TCRdb called clonotypes with MiXCR, one entry per CDR3 protein. The sample yields about 960,000 distinct CDR3 sequences, roughly 18% seen once. Material for sequencing was blood, either unsorted or a sorted T cell fraction (not recorded which). The receptors were sampled from a human donor who was either an allogeneic HSCT recipient or a stem cell or donor lymphocyte infusion donor (not recorded which). It is not recorded whose cells these are; they may come from a transplant donor.

This clonotype was detected only a few times. The chain is built from TRBV5-6 and TRBJ2-5; D remains unclear. The CDR3 runs 12 residues. The V end was cut by 6 bases, the J end by 5 bases, with 11 bases between. Germline loops: CDR1 SGHDT, CDR2 YYEEEE. CDR3 coding DNA: TGTGCCAGCACCCTGGGGTGGGAGACCCAGTACTTC. Translated, it gives CASTLGWETQYF.

The chain has TRBV5-1 and TRBJ2-5, with 10 bases matching TRBD1. The CDR3 loop spans 15 amino acids. V dropped 4 bases and J dropped 5; count of bases not matched to a gene: 8. Germline V lookup: CDR1 SGHRS, CDR2 YFSETQ. CDR3 DNA sequence: TGCGCCAGCAGCGGGGGGGACAGGGGAAGGGAGACCCAGTACTTC. Its protein is CASSGGDRGRETQYF.

V and J are TRBV29-1 and TRBJ2-2; D is undetermined. From germline, CDR1 is SQVTM and CDR2 ANQGSEA. V shed 2 bases and J shed 0 bases, with 10 bases lying between them. The CDR3 contains 15 residues. CDR3 protein: CSVERLQPNTGELFF. Here the CDR3 DNA reads TGCAGCGTTGAAAGGCTTCAACCGAACACCGGGGAGCTGTTTTTT.

The chain employs TRBV9 and TRBJ2-7; possibly TRBD2 for D (6 bases). Germline V CDR1 and CDR2: SGDLS, YYNGEE. Deletions cut 0 bases from V and 1 base from J, with 14 bases between. The CDR3 runs 16 residues. The CDR3: CASSVGLGGDSYEQYF. For the CDR3, the DNA is TGTGCCAGCAGCGTAGGGCTCGGGGGTGATTCCTACGAGCAGTACTTC.

This clonotype came up many times. The chain joins TRBV27 to TRBJ2-7; tentative D call: TRBD2 (7 bases). From germline, CDR1 is MNHEY and CDR2 SMNVEV (reference sequence). V was cut by 4 bases and J by 5 bases, with 12 bases left in between. This CDR3 contains 13 residues. The CDR3 nucleotides read TGTGCCAGCAGTTCGCGGGGGCTGGACGAGCAGTACTTC. Translation: CASSSRGLDEQYF.

Written as DNA, the CDR3 is TGTGTCCTAGGGAGTAACACCGGGGAGCTGTTTTTT. This codes for CVLGSNTGELFF. The chain joins TRBV2 to TRBJ2-2; a weak D match, TRBD2 (5 bases). The V gene's germline CDR1 is SNHLY and CDR2 FYNNEI. The CDR3 runs 12 residues.

This chain joins TRBV7-9 and TRBJ1-2; a weak D match, TRBD1 (6 bases). V lost 1 base and J lost 6, with 9 bases in between. The germline gives CDR1 SEHNR, CDR2 FQNEAQ (reference sequence). CDR3 length equals 13 residues. CDR3 residues: CASSLDSGDGYTF. DNA for the CDR3: TGTGCCAGCAGCTTAGACTCAGGGGATGGCTACACCTTC.

This clonotype appeared many times. The chain uses TRBV7-2 and TRBJ1-1; D is uncertain. V shed 4 bases and J shed 4 bases, with 10 bases lying between them. The germline V gene encodes CDR1 SGHTA and CDR2 FQGNSA. This CDR3 spans 13 amino acids. The CDR3 loop reads CASSSFKSTEAFF. The CDR3 region has the DNA TGTGCCAGCAGCTCCTTCAAGTCCACTGAAGCTTTCTTT.

This chain uses TRBV24-1 with TRBJ2-1, with D perhaps TRBD1 (5 bases). The CDR3 spans 12 residues. Germline values: CDR1 KGHDR, CDR2 SFDVKD. The V gene lost 4 bases and the J gene lost 9 bases, with 9 bases spanning the gap. The CDR3 protein is CATSDPDSEQFF. The CDR3 DNA sequence: TGTGCCACCAGTGACCCCGACAGTGAGCAGTTCTTC.

The sample holds a few counts of this clonotype. The chain joins TRBV4-3 to TRBJ1-1; D not certain. The CDR3 sequence is 17 residues long. Germline loops: CDR1 LGHNA, CDR2 YSLEER. V was trimmed by 3 bases and J by 0 bases, leaving 17 bases between them. The CDR3 spells CASSQDVLRLMNTEAFF. In nucleotides, the CDR3 is TGCGCCAGCAGCCAGGACGTACTAAGACTGATGAACACTGAAGCTTTCTTT.

The J gene is TRBJ1-2, the V gene TRBV13; 8 nucleotides align to TRBD1. With V trimmed by 8 bases and J by 6 bases, 17 bases remained unmatched. The CDR3 length is 16 residues. Germline V gives CDR1 PRHDT, CDR2 FYEKMQ (reference sequence). The CDR3 loop reads CASHGPLDRVNNGYTF. For the CDR3, the DNA is TGTGCCAGCCATGGCCCCTTGGACAGGGTGAATAATGGCTACACCTTC.

The V and J genes are TRBV5-8 and TRBJ2-1, with D perhaps TRBD1 (6 bases). CDR1 is SGHTS and CDR2 is YDEGEE in the germline V gene. The CDR3 sequence is 15 residues long. The V gene lost 0 bases and the J gene lost 5 bases, with 12 bases spanning the gap. This CDR3 reads CASSLGDRKDNEQFF. The CDR3 region has the DNA TGTGCCAGCAGCTTGGGCGACAGGAAAGACAATGAGCAGTTCTTC.

The rearrangement uses TRBV3-1 and TRBJ2-6; D not resolved. Germline loops: CDR1 LGHDT, CDR2 YNNKEL (reference sequence). This CDR3 spans 15 amino acids. Trimming took 4 bases from V and 0 from J, leaving 7 bases between them. CDR3 sequence (DNA): TGTGCCAGCAGCCGCAGGACCTCTGGGGCCAACGTCCTGACTTTC. Encoded protein: CASSRRTSGANVLTF.